Reported below is one T cell receptor (beta chain). What it binds is unknown. The data were obtained in a study of T-cell memory formation after mild COVID-19. As for the study in general: The study found TCR clusters largely donor specific. The study, taken as a whole, reports: Among contracting clones, CD4+ were mainly CM/EM and CD8+ enriched in EMRA. Whether day 37 second-wave clones are SARS-CoV-2-specific was not confirmed.

Via MiXCR, TCRdb re-called the 5' RACE reads, giving one row per CDR3 protein. The sample includes 410,000 or so distinct CDR3 sequences, about 22% seen only once; the top ten take roughly 13%. Deletions cut 1 base from V and 9 bases from J, with 24 bases between. The germline V gene encodes CDR1 SQVTM and CDR2 ANQGSEA. This CDR3 contains 16 residues. The genes are TRBV29-1 and TRBJ2-5; D possibly matches TRBD1 or TRBD2 (5 bases each). Sample: PBMCs or a T cell subset sorted from them (not recorded which). The TCR was taken from an adult woman who had mild COVID-19 (a few samples of this study predate the infection). Cell type and time point are not known. CDR3 in DNA: TGCAGCGTTGAAGTAGGGGCTAGCAACATAGTTCCGGCCCAGTACTTC. Protein product: CSVEVGASNIVPAQYF.